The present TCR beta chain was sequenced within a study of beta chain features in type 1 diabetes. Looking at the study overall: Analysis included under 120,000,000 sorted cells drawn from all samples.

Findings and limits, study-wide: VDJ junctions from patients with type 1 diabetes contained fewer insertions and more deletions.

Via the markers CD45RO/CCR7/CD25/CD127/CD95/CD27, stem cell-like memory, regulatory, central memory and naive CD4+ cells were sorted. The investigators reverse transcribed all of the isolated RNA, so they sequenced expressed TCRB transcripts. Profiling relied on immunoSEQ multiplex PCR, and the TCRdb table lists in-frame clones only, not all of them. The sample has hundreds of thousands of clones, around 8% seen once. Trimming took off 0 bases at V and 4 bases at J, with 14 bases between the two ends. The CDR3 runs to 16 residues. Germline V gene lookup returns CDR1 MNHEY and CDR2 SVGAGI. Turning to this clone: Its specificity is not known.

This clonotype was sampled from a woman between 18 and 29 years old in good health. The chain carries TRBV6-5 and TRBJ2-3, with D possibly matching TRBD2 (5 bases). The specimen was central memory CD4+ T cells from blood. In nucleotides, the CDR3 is TGTGCCAGCAGTTACTCGAGCTCGGGGATCTCAGATACGCAGTATTTT. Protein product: CASSYSSSGISDTQYF.